What follows describes a single T cell receptor beta chain. Its antigen remains unidentified. These data belong to a study of OX40 agonist ivuxolimab in advanced cancers. Overall study results and limits: More expanded clones were seen, on average, in CD8+ T cells than in CD4+. Clonal expansion from baseline to week 6 occurred in both CD4+ and CD8+ T cells.

This CDR3 is built from 15 residues. Trimming at V came to 2 bases and at J to 8 bases, leaving 3 bases not matched to a gene. CDR1 and CDR2 from the germline V gene are MNHNS and SASEGT. Sequencing used immunoSEQ multiplex PCR; TCRdb keeps in-frame clones, though not all of them. The sample comprises roughly 91,000 clones, approximately 90% of which are singletons, and approximately 0.8% rests with the top ten. The rearrangement links TRBV6-1 to TRBJ2-1, with TRBD2 matching 13 bases. Sequences were derived from CD4+ or CD8+ T cells sorted from blood, sampled in a trial of the OX40 agonist ivuxolimab. This TCR derives from an adult with an advanced solid tumor such as melanoma, head and neck, liver or kidney cancer. For the CDR3, the DNA is TGTGCCAGCAGTGAACGACTAGCGGGGGGCTATGAGCAGTTCTTC. It translates to CASSERLAGGYEQFF.